A selection of T cell receptor beta chains follows, all from one sample in a study of blood T cell repertoires in COVID-19. Only in-frame clones appear in the TCRdb table, and some are missing; sequencing was by immunoSEQ multiplex PCR. The repertoire holds around 270,000 clones, with approximately 89% as singletons. The material sequenced was peripheral blood. These TCRs come from a man aged 40-50 years who had recovered from COVID-19. Each CDR3 is given with its conserved first and last residue. Each record gives: D gene, clone size, J gene, V gene, CDR3 protein, CDR3 DNA. A D gene is named only where the DNA matches it firmly. Expanded clones get a size class; other rows say once, few or many, or leave the size out.

d_gene: TRBD2; abundance: .; j_gene: TRBJ2-2; v_gene: TRBV10-1; CDR3aa: CASSAGGTSTGELFF; CDR3nt: TGCGCTAGCAGTGCGGGGGGTACTTCTACCGGGGAGCTGTTTTTT
d_gene: .; abundance: once; j_gene: TRBJ2-7; v_gene: TRBV11-2; CDR3aa: CASSFGLTAYEQYF; CDR3nt: TGTGCCAGCAGCTTCGGACTAACGGCCTACGAGCAGTACTTC
d_gene: TRBD2; abundance: .; j_gene: TRBJ2-7; v_gene: TRBV6-5; CDR3aa: CASRRTSGASYEQYF; CDR3nt: TGTGCCAGCAGAAGGACTAGCGGTGCTTCCTACGAGCAGTACTTC
d_gene: .; abundance: .; j_gene: TRBJ2-6; v_gene: TRBV6-2/TRBV6-3; CDR3aa: CASSYNPPAGSGANVLTF; CDR3nt: TGTGCCAGCAGTTACAACCCCCCAGCGGGCTCTGGGGCCAACGTCCTGACTTTC
d_gene: TRBD2; abundance: .; j_gene: TRBJ2-5; v_gene: TRBV12-5; CDR3aa: CASGPSGAQETQYF; CDR3nt: TGTGCTAGTGGCCCTAGCGGAGCTCAAGAGACCCAGTACTTC
d_gene: .; abundance: .; j_gene: TRBJ1-2; v_gene: TRBV18; CDR3aa: CASSPLTSDGYTF; CDR3nt: TGTGCCAGCTCACCACTGACATCCGATGGCTACACCTTC
d_gene: .; abundance: .; j_gene: TRBJ2-7; v_gene: TRBV6-2/TRBV6-3; CDR3aa: CASSYGGLATYEQYF; CDR3nt: TGTGCCAGCAGTTACGGCGGACTGGCTACCTACGAGCAGTACTTC
d_gene: .; abundance: .; j_gene: TRBJ2-3; v_gene: TRBV5-3; CDR3aa: CARSLGGQGDTQYF; CDR3nt: TGTGCCAGAAGCTTGGGGGGGCAGGGAGATACGCAGTATTTT
d_gene: .; abundance: .; j_gene: TRBJ2-3; v_gene: TRBV6-5; CDR3aa: CASSYSSLNTQYF; CDR3nt: TGTGCCAGCAGTTACTCGAGTCTGAATACGCAGTATTTT
d_gene: .; abundance: .; j_gene: TRBJ2-2; v_gene: TRBV10-1; CDR3aa: CASSVWRGPKLQKGLSRELFF; CDR3nt: TGCGCCAGCAGTGTTTGGCGGGGACCAAAATTACAGAAGGGGCTATCTAGGGAGCTGTTTTTT
d_gene: .; abundance: once; j_gene: TRBJ1-1; v_gene: TRBV11-3; CDR3aa: CASSLQGGDTEAFF; CDR3nt: TGTGCCAGCAGCTTACAGGGAGGGGACACTGAAGCTTTCTTT
d_gene: TRBD1; abundance: .; j_gene: TRBJ1-2; v_gene: TRBV6-6; CDR3aa: CASSKDRGYGYTF; CDR3nt: TGTGCCAGCAGCAAGGACAGGGGCTATGGCTACACCTTC
d_gene: .; abundance: .; j_gene: TRBJ1-2; v_gene: TRBV29-1; CDR3aa: CSVSGDGGWRYGYTF; CDR3nt: TGCAGCGTTTCAGGGGACGGTGGATGGCGGTATGGCTACACCTTC
d_gene: TRBD2; abundance: .; j_gene: TRBJ2-4; v_gene: TRBV28; CDR3aa: CASTVGGRAENIQYF; CDR3nt: TGTGCCAGCACCGTGGGCGGGAGGGCCGAAAACATTCAGTACTTC
d_gene: TRBD2; abundance: .; j_gene: TRBJ2-7; v_gene: TRBV5-8; CDR3aa: CASSLLGLADEQYF; CDR3nt: TGTGCCAGCAGCTTACTTGGGCTAGCGGACGAGCAGTACTTC
d_gene: TRBD2; abundance: .; j_gene: TRBJ2-7; v_gene: TRBV7-6; CDR3aa: CASSSPLREGTYEQYF; CDR3nt: TGTGCCAGCAGCTCCCCTTTGCGGGAGGGCACCTACGAGCAGTACTTC
d_gene: TRBD1; abundance: .; j_gene: TRBJ1-1; v_gene: TRBV6-2/TRBV6-3; CDR3aa: CASSYYGQGNLGTEAFF; CDR3nt: TGTGCCAGCAGTTACTATGGACAGGGTAACCTGGGAACTGAAGCTTTCTTT
d_gene: TRBD1; abundance: .; j_gene: TRBJ2-7; v_gene: TRBV14; CDR3aa: CASSLTTGVVREQYF; CDR3nt: TGTGCCAGCAGTCTAACTACAGGGGTAGTGAGGGAGCAGTACTTC
d_gene: .; abundance: once; j_gene: TRBJ2-5; v_gene: TRBV7-2; CDR3aa: CASSLGTAWGQETQYF; CDR3nt: TGTGCCAGCAGCTTAGGCACAGCCTGGGGGCAGGAGACCCAGTACTTC
d_gene: TRBD1; abundance: .; j_gene: TRBJ2-1; v_gene: TRBV11-2; CDR3aa: CASSSVRGPGDEQFF; CDR3nt: TGTGCCAGCAGCTCCGTAAGGGGGCCGGGCGATGAGCAGTTCTTC
d_gene: .; abundance: .; j_gene: TRBJ1-2; v_gene: TRBV30; CDR3aa: CAPQPRTTHGYTF; CDR3nt: TGTGCGCCCCAACCGAGGACAACTCATGGCTACACCTTC
d_gene: .; abundance: .; j_gene: TRBJ1-6; v_gene: TRBV19; CDR3aa: CASSPGTIYNSPLHF; CDR3nt: TGTGCCAGTAGTCCCGGGACAATCTATAATTCACCCCTCCACTTT
d_gene: .; abundance: .; j_gene: TRBJ2-1; v_gene: TRBV12-3/TRBV12-4; CDR3aa: CASSFIRGEQFF; CDR3nt: TGTGCCAGCAGTTTTATCAGGGGTGAGCAGTTCTTC
d_gene: .; abundance: .; j_gene: TRBJ1-5; v_gene: TRBV27; CDR3aa: CASSGGLRAQPQHF; CDR3nt: TGTGCCAGCAGTGGTGGCCTGAGGGCTCAGCCCCAGCATTTT
d_gene: .; abundance: .; j_gene: TRBJ1-1; v_gene: TRBV15; CDR3aa: CATSRDRGKNTEAFF; CDR3nt: TGTGCCACCAGCAGAGATCGGGGTAAGAACACTGAAGCTTTCTTT
d_gene: TRBD2; abundance: .; j_gene: TRBJ2-3; v_gene: TRBV5-1; CDR3aa: CASRLAGQSSDTQYF; CDR3nt: TGCGCCAGCCGCTTAGCGGGCCAATCATCAGATACGCAGTATTTT
d_gene: TRBD1; abundance: .; j_gene: TRBJ1-4; v_gene: TRBV27; CDR3aa: CATRGRGPFNEKLFF; CDR3nt: TGTGCCACAAGGGGAAGGGGGCCCTTTAATGAAAAACTGTTTTTT
d_gene: .; abundance: .; j_gene: TRBJ2-7; v_gene: TRBV4-1; CDR3aa: CASSQERGSNYEQYF; CDR3nt: TGCGCCAGCAGCCAAGAAAGAGGCTCAAACTACGAGCAGTACTTC
d_gene: .; abundance: .; j_gene: TRBJ2-2; v_gene: TRBV10-3; CDR3aa: CAISEIDIPGELFF; CDR3nt: TGTGCCATCAGTGAGATAGACATCCCCGGGGAGCTGTTTTTT
d_gene: .; abundance: .; j_gene: TRBJ1-3; v_gene: TRBV7-9; CDR3aa: CASSFGGSSGNTIYF; CDR3nt: TGTGCCAGCAGCTTTGGCGGATCCTCTGGAAACACCATATATTTT
d_gene: TRBD2; abundance: .; j_gene: TRBJ2-2; v_gene: TRBV5-5; CDR3aa: CASSPLAGRGQGELFF; CDR3nt: TGTGCCAGCAGCCCCTTAGCGGGGAGAGGACAAGGGGAGCTGTTTTTT
d_gene: TRBD1; abundance: .; j_gene: TRBJ2-7; v_gene: TRBV7-7; CDR3aa: CASSPHLGQNTNKYF; CDR3nt: TGTGCCAGCAGCCCGCATCTGGGACAGAATACCAACAAGTACTTC
d_gene: TRBD2; abundance: .; j_gene: TRBJ2-4; v_gene: TRBV10-3; CDR3aa: CAISPGLAGGQAKNIQYF; CDR3nt: TGTGCCATCAGTCCGGGACTAGCGGGGGGTCAAGCCAAAAACATTCAGTACTTC
d_gene: TRBD1; abundance: .; j_gene: TRBJ1-1; v_gene: TRBV19; CDR3aa: CASSTISGTGSGEAFF; CDR3nt: TGTGCCAGTAGTACTATCTCCGGGACAGGGTCCGGTGAAGCTTTCTTT
d_gene: .; abundance: once; j_gene: TRBJ1-5; v_gene: TRBV5-1; CDR3aa: CASTPSPYSNQPQHF; CDR3nt: TGCGCCAGCACACCTAGTCCTTATAGCAATCAGCCCCAGCATTTT
d_gene: TRBD1; abundance: .; j_gene: TRBJ1-5; v_gene: TRBV7-9; CDR3aa: CASSQTRQGMHF; CDR3nt: TGTGCCAGCAGCCAGACACGACAGGGAATGCATTTT
d_gene: TRBD1; abundance: .; j_gene: TRBJ1-2; v_gene: TRBV2; CDR3aa: CASRGGTGPYANYGYTF; CDR3nt: TGTGCCAGCAGGGGGGGGACAGGGCCTTACGCTAACTATGGCTACACCTTC